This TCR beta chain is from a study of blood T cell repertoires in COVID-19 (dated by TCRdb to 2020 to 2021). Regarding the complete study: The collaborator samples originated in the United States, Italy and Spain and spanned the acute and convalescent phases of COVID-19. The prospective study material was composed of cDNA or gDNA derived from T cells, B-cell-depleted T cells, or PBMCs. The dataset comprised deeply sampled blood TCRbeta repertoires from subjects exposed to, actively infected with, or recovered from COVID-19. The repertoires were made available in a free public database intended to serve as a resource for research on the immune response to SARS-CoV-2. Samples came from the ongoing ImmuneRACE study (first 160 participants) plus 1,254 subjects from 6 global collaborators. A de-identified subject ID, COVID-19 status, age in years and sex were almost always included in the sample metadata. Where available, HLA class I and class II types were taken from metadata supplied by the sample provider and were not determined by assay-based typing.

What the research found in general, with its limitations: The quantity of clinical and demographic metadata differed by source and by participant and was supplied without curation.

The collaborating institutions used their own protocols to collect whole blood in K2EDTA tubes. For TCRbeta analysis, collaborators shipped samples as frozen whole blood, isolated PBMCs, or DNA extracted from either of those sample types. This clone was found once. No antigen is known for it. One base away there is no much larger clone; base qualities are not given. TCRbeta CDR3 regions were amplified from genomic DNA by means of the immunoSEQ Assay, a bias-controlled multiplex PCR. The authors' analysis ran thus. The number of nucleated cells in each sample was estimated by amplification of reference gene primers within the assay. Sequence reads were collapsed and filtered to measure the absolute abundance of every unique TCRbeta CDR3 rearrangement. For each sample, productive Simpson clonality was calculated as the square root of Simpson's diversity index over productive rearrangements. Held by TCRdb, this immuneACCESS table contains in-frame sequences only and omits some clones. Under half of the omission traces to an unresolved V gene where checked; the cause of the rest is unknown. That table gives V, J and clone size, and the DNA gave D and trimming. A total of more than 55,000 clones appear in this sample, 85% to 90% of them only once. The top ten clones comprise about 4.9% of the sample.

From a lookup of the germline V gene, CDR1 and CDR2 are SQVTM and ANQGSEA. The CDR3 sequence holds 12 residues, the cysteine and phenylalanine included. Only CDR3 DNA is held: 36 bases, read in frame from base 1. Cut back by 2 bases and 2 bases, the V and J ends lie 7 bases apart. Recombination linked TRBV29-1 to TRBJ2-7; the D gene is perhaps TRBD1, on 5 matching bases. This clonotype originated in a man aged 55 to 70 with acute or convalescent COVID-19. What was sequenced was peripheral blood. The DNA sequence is TGCAGCGTTGAAAAAGGGGCCTACGAGCAGTACTTC. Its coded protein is CSVEKGAYEQYF.